These 24 T cell receptor beta chains share one sample of origin, sequenced in a study of OX40 agonist ivuxolimab in advanced cancers. TCRdb's copy holds only in-frame clones and misses some; the assay was immunoSEQ multiplex PCR. The sample records some 80,000 clones, 85% being singletons. Source: CD4+ or CD8+ T cells sorted from blood, taken in a trial of the OX40 agonist ivuxolimab. These receptors were obtained from an adult with an advanced solid tumor such as melanoma, head and neck, liver or kidney cancer.

This sequence joins TRBV30 and TRBJ1-2; tentative D call: TRBD1 (5 bases). The CDR3 extends over 13 amino acids. Germline lookup yields CDR1 GTSNPN and CDR2 SVGIG (reference sequence). With 8 bases removed from V and 1 base from J, the gap between germline ends came to 14 bases. In DNA form, the CDR3 reads TGTGCCGGGTTAGACAGCTATAACTATGGCTACACCTTC. Residues: CAGLDSYNYGYTF.

The CDR3: CASSLAGTSGGYYEQYF. DNA for the CDR3: TGTGCCAGCAGCTTGGCCGGGACTAGCGGGGGGTACTACGAGCAGTACTTC. The chain joins TRBV5-8 to TRBJ2-7; the match to TRBD2 covers 15 bases. J was trimmed by 3 bases and V by 0 bases; bases with no gene match: 4. Germline V CDR1 and CDR2: SGHTS, YDEGEE. The CDR3 is 17 amino acids. The entire variable domain, with the rest obtained from reference TRBV5-8 and TRBJ2-7, is as follows: EAGVTQSPTHLIKTRGQQATLRCSPISGHTSVYWYQQALGLGLQFLLWYDEGEERNRGNFPPRFSGRQFPNYSSELNVNALELEDSALYLCASSLAGTSGGYYEQYFGPGTRLTVT.

This clone appeared a few times. V and J are TRBV5-1 and TRBJ1-5; D unclear. The CDR3 spans 15 residues. V was clipped by 4 bases and J by 4 bases, with 15 bases between them. Germline-derived CDR1 and CDR2 are SGHRS and YFSETQ. The CDR3 is CASSPIGGDNQPQHF. The DNA for the CDR3 is TGCGCCAGCAGCCCTATCGGAGGAGATAATCAGCCCCAGCATTTT.

Here the CDR3 DNA reads TGTGCCAGCAGCTTACGGACAGGGAGCCCGAATGAGCAGTTCTTC. Protein: CASSLRTGSPNEQFF. The chain recombines TRBV11-1 with TRBJ2-1; 8 nucleotides match TRBD1. In germline, CDR1 is SGHAT, CDR2 FQDESV (reference sequence). This CDR3 has 15 residues. With V trimmed by 2 bases and J by 7 bases, 7 bases remained unmatched.

This clone turned up a few times. The gene calls are TRBV4-2 and TRBJ1-6; D might be TRBD1 (5 bases). Germline CDR1 is LGHNA and CDR2 is YNFKEQ. The CDR3 has 19 amino acids. Trimming cost V 0 bases and J 4 bases, with 19 bases left between them. CDR3 loop: CASSQEFARGVGYNSPLHF. The CDR3 coding sequence is TGTGCCAGCAGCCAAGAATTCGCACGGGGGGTAGGGTATAATTCACCCCTCCACTTT.

V is TRBV30 and J is TRBJ1-4; TRBD1 is a possible D gene (6 bases). The V gene's germline CDR1 is GTSNPN and CDR2 SVGIG (reference sequence). CDR3 size: 13 residues. Between the trimmed V and J ends, which lost 4 bases and 8 bases, there was a span of 14 bases. The CDR3 coding sequence is TGTGCCTGGATAGGGACGGACAGCGAAAAACTGTTTTTT. It yields the protein CAWIGTDSEKLFF. Complete variable domain (other parts from reference TRBV30 and TRBJ1-4): SQTIHQWPATLVQPVGSPLSLECTVEGTSNPNLYWYRQAAGRGLQLLFYSVGIGQISSEVPQNLSASRPQDRQFILSSKKLLLSDSGFYLCAWIGTDSEKLFFGSGTQLSVL.

This clone appeared a few times. V is TRBV11-2 and J is TRBJ2-5; possibly TRBD1 or TRBD2 for D (5 bases each). V shed 1 base and J shed 5 bases, with 8 bases lying between them. Germline values: CDR1 SGHAT, CDR2 FQNNGV. There are 13 residues in the CDR3. The CDR3, as DNA: TGTGCCAGCAGCTTAGCCGGGGCTGAGACCCAGTACTTC. Its protein is CASSLAGAETQYF.

The chain carries TRBV4-1 and TRBJ2-4, with 7 positions matching TRBD2. CDR3 length: 16 residues. The ends lost 0 bases at V and 2 bases at J; junction bases unmatched: 4. CDR1 and CDR2 (germline): MGHRA, YSYEKL. The CDR3: CASSQDGRGTKNIQYF. CDR3 bases: TGCGCCAGCAGCCAAGACGGGCGGGGGACCAAAAACATTCAGTACTTC.

The gene calls are TRBV29-1 and TRBJ2-3; D remains ambiguous. V lost 8 bases to trimming and J lost 1 base, with 16 bases between them. The CDR3 runs 14 residues. The V gene's germline CDR1 is SQVTM and CDR2 ANQGSEA. This CDR3 reads CSSEERTGTDTQYF. The DNA for the CDR3 is TGCAGCTCAGAAGAGAGAACAGGCACAGATACGCAGTATTTT.

The chain links TRBV6-6 to TRBJ2-2; 7 bases are a match to TRBD1. Germline-derived CDR1 and CDR2 are MNHNY and SVGAGI (reference sequence). V was pared by 2 bases and J by 13 bases, with 10 bases of the junction left unmatched. CDR3 length equals 14 residues. The CDR3, as DNA: TGTGCCAGCAGTTACGGACGACAGGGTCCTGGGCTGTTTTTT. Protein sequence: CASSYGRQGPGLFF.

The chain employs TRBV12-2 and TRBJ2-3. TRBV12-2 corresponds to a pseudogene. CDR3 size: 15 residues. The CDR3 spells CASRPGRGRGDTQYF. The CDR3 DNA reads as TGTGCAAGTCGCCCAGGGAGGGGGCGAGGAGATACGCAGTATTTT.

This chain joins TRBV9 and TRBJ2-3, with 9 bases fitting TRBD2. Germline V gene data show CDR1 as SGDLS and CDR2 as YYNGEE. The V gene end was trimmed by 4 bases and the J gene end by 4 bases; junction bases not matched to a gene: 1. The CDR3 is made up of 13 amino acids. CDR3 region: CASSRLAADTQYF. The CDR3 DNA follows: TGTGCCAGCAGCCGACTAGCGGCAGATACGCAGTATTTT.

The rearrangement joins TRBV18 to TRBJ1-5; TRBD1 is a possible D gene (5 bases). The germline V and J ends were trimmed by 5 bases and 1 base, with 18 bases remaining between them. Germline V lookup: CDR1 KGHSH, CDR2 LQKENI. This CDR3 region has 17 residues. Here the CDR3 DNA reads TGTGCCAGCTCATCGAACTTCCAGGGAGGGAGCAATCAGCCCCAGCATTTT. Its translation: CASSSNFQGGSNQPQHF.

The V and J genes are TRBV19 and TRBJ1-1; tentative D call: TRBD1 (5 bases). This CDR3 is built from 13 residues. The germline CDR1 and CDR2 sequences are LNHDA and SQIVND (reference sequence). Trimming pared 6 bases from V and 4 bases from J, leaving 12 bases between. CDR3 nucleotide sequence: TGTGCCAGTAGATGGGGGAGGGGCACTGAAGCTTTCTTT. Translation: CASRWGRGTEAFF.

The chain has TRBV5-6 and TRBJ2-1; D possibly corresponds to TRBD1 (7 bases). In germline, CDR1 is SGHDT, CDR2 YYEEEE. The CDR3 runs to 15 residues. The germline V and J ends were trimmed by 2 bases and 5 bases, with 14 bases remaining between them. The CDR3 reads CASSFGGTADNEQFF. Written as DNA, the CDR3 is TGTGCCAGCAGCTTTGGCGGGACAGCAGACAATGAGCAGTTCTTC.

V is TRBV5-1 and J is TRBJ2-1; TRBD1 matches 8 bases. CDR1 is SGHRS, CDR2 YFSETQ, per germline. This CDR3 contains 15 residues. The V and J ends lost 5 bases and 0 bases, in that order; junction bases with no gene match: 4. The CDR3 nucleotides are TGCGCCAGCAGAGCCGGACAGGGCTCCTACAATGAGCAGTTCTTC. This codes for CASRAGQGSYNEQFF.

V usage is TRBV4-1 and J usage is TRBJ2-7; 8 bases agree with TRBD2. The trim removed 0 bases at V and 0 bases at J, leaving 7 bases unmatched. The CDR3 has 17 amino acids. CDR1 and CDR2 (germline): MGHRA, YSYEKL. CDR3 protein: CASSQDIERGSSYEQYF. DNA of the CDR3: TGCGCCAGCAGCCAAGACATTGAGCGGGGGAGCTCCTACGAGCAGTACTTC.

The rearrangement uses TRBV5-1 and TRBJ2-5; D is undetermined. Germline CDR1 and CDR2: SGHRS and YFSETQ. There are 14 residues in the CDR3. Trimming shortened V by 4 bases and J by 2 bases, and 12 bases separated the two germline ends. Here the CDR3 reads CASSRERRQETQYF. Here the CDR3 DNA reads TGCGCCAGCAGCCGAGAGCGAAGACAAGAGACCCAGTACTTC.

The J gene is TRBJ2-3, the V gene TRBV7-9; the D is unclear. This CDR3 contains 13 residues. V was cut by 0 bases and J by 10 bases, with 11 bases left in between. Germline V lookup: CDR1 SEHNR, CDR2 FQNEAQ (reference sequence). CDR3 nucleotide sequence: TGTGCCAGCAGCTTAGCTAACCGGTTGGCGCAGTATTTT. Protein sequence: CASSLANRLAQYF. Filled out from reference TRBV7-9 and TRBJ2-3, the complete variable domain reads DTGVSQNPRHKITKRGQNVTFRCDPISEHNRLYWYRQTLGQGPEFLTYFQNEAQLEKSRLLSDRFSAERPKGSFSTLEIQRTEQGDSAMYLCASSLANRLAQYFGPGTRLTVL.

The V gene is TRBV6-5, the J gene TRBJ2-1, with 7 bases matching TRBD2. Germline loops: CDR1 MNHEY, CDR2 SVGAGI. V lost 2 bases and J lost 7; bases outside the gene matches: 8. The length of the CDR3 is 15 residues. CDR3: CASSYTGGGSNEQFF. The CDR3 DNA reads as TGTGCCAGCAGTTACACGGGGGGTGGATCGAATGAGCAGTTCTTC.

The chain uses TRBV10-2 and TRBJ1-1; D ambiguous. The CDR3 runs 14 residues. The germline CDR1 and CDR2 sequences are WSHSY and SAAADI. V dropped 1 base and J dropped 8 bases, with 14 bases sitting between them. CDR3 nucleotides: TGCGCCAGCAGTGAGTTGGACTTAGCCTCCGAAGCTTTCTTT. As protein: CASSELDLASEAFF.

The rearrangement links TRBV5-6 to TRBJ2-3; D is perhaps TRBD2 (6 bases). CDR1 and CDR2 from the germline V gene are SGHDT and YYEEEE. Trimming cost V 4 bases and J 1 base, with 10 bases left between them. This CDR3 has 14 amino acids. CDR3 nucleotides: TGTGCCAGCAGCCAGGGACTTCGCACAGATACGCAGTATTTT. It translates to CASSQGLRTDTQYF.

V gene TRBV2 combines with J gene TRBJ2-7, with 7 bases lining up with TRBD1. The V and J ends lost 7 bases and 5 bases, in that order; junction bases with no gene match: 8. CDR1 and CDR2 from the germline V gene are SNHLY and FYNNEI. There are 13 residues in the CDR3. The CDR3 reads CASIYRGGDEQYF. CDR3 DNA: TGTGCCAGCATCTACAGGGGCGGCGACGAGCAGTACTTC.

V is TRBV19 and J is TRBJ1-1; 9 bases are a match to TRBD1. CDR1 is LNHDA, CDR2 SQIVND, per germline (reference sequence). V dropped 7 bases and J dropped 3; count of bases not matched to a gene: 9. The CDR3 is 15 residues long. CDR3 nucleotides: TGTGCCAGTACCGCTTCGTGGACAGGGGACACTGAAGCTTTCTTT. Translated, it gives CASTASWTGDTEAFF.